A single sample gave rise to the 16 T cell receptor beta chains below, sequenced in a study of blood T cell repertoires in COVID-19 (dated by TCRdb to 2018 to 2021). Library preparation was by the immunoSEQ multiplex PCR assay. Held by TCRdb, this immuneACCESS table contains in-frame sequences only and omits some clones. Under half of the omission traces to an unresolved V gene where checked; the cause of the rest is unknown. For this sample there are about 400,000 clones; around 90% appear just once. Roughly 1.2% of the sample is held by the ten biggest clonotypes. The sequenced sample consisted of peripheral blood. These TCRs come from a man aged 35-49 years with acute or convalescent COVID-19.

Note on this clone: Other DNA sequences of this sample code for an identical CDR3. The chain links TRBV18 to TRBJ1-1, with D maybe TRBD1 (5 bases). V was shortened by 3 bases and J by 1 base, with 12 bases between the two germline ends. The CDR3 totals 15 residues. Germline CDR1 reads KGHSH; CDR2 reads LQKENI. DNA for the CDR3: TGTGCCAGCTCACCTTCTGGGGGGGGGAACACTGAAGCTTTCTTT. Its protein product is CASSPSGGGNTEAFF.

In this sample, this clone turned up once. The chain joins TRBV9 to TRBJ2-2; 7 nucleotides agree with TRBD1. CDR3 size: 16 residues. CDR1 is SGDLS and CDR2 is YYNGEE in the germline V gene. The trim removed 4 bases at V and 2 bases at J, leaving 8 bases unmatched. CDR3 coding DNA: TGTGCCAGCAGCACTCGGGACAGCCCAAACACCGGGGAGCTGTTTTTT. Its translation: CASSTRDSPNTGELFF.

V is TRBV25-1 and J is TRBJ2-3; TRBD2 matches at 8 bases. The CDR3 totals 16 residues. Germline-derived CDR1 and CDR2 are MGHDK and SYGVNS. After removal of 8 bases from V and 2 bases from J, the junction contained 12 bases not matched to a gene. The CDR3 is CASRPGNGRATDTQYF. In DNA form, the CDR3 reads TGTGCCAGCCGTCCCGGTAACGGGAGGGCCACAGATACGCAGTATTTT.

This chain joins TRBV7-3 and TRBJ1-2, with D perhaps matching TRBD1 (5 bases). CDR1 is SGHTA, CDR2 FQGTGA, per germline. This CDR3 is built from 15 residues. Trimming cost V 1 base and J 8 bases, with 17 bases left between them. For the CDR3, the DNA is TGTGCCAGCAGCTTAATCCCTGGGGGGGATCAAGGCTACACCTTC. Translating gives CASSLIPGGDQGYTF.

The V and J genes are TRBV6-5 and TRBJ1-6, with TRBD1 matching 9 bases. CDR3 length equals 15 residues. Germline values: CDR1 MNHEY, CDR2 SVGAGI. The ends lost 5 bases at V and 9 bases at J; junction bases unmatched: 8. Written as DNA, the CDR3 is TGTGCCAGCAGTCAGGACAGGGGAAGAGGTTCACCCCTCCACTTT. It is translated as CASSQDRGRGSPLHF.

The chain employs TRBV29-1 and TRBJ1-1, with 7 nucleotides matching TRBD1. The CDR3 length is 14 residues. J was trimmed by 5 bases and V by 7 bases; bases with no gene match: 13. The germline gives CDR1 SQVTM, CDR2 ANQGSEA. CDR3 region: CSAKKQGWKTEAFF. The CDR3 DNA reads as TGCAGCGCCAAAAAACAGGGGTGGAAAACTGAAGCTTTCTTT.

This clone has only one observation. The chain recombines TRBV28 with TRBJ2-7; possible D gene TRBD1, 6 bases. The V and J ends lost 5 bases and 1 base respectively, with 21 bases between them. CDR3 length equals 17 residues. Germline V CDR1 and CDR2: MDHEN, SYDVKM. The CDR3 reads CASSGTRRSPGSYEQYF. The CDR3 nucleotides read TGTGCCAGCAGTGGGACAAGAAGGTCCCCCGGTTCCTACGAGCAGTACTTC.

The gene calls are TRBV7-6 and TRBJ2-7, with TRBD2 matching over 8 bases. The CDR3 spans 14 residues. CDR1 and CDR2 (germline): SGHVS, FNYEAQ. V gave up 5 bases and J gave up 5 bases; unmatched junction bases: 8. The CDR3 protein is CASSQAGVWDEQYF. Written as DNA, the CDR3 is TGTGCCAGCAGCCAAGCGGGAGTGTGGGACGAGCAGTACTTC.

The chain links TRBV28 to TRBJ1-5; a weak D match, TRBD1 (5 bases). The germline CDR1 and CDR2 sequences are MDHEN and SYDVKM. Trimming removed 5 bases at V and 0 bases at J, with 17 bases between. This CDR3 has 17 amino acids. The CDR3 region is CASSATGAPYSNQPQHF. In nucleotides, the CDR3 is TGTGCCAGCAGTGCAACTGGGGCACCTTATAGCAATCAGCCCCAGCATTTT. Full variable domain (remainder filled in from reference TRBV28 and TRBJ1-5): DVKVTQSSRYLVKRTGEKVFLECVQDMDHENMFWYRQDPGLGLRLIYFSYDVKMKEKGDIPEGYSVSREKKERFSLILESASTNQTSMYLCASSATGAPYSNQPQHFGDGTRLSIL.

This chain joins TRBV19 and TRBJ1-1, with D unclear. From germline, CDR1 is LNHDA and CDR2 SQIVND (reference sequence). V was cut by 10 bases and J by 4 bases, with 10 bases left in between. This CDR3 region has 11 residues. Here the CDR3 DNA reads TGTGCCACCTCACGGGGCACTGAAGCTTTCTTT. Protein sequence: CATSRGTEAFF.

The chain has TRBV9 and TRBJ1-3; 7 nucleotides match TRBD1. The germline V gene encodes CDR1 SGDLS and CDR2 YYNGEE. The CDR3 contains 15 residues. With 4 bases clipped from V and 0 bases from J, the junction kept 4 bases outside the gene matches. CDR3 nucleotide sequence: TGTGCCAGCAGCCCCAGGACAGGCTCTGGAAACACCATATATTTT. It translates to CASSPRTGSGNTIYF.

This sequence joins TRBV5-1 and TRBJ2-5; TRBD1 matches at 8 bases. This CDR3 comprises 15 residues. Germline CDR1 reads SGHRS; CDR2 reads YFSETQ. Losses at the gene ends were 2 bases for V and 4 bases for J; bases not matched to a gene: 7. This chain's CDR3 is CASSFDPDRGETQYF. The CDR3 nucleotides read TGCGCCAGCAGCTTTGACCCTGACAGGGGAGAGACCCAGTACTTC.

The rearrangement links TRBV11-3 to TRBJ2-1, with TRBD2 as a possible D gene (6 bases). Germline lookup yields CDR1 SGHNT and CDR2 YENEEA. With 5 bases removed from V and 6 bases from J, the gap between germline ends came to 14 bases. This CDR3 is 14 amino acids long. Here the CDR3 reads CASSPRDFPNEQFF. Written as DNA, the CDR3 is TGTGCCAGCAGCCCCCGGGACTTTCCCAATGAGCAGTTCTTC.

CDR3 in DNA: TGTGCCAGCAGCCGGGGGACCGGAAACACCATATATTTT. Its translation is CASSRGTGNTIYF. V gene TRBV6-5 combines with J gene TRBJ1-3, with D possibly being TRBD1 (5 bases). The germline V gene encodes CDR1 MNHEY and CDR2 SVGAGI. There are 13 residues in the CDR3. V lost 6 bases and J lost 4, with 10 bases in between.

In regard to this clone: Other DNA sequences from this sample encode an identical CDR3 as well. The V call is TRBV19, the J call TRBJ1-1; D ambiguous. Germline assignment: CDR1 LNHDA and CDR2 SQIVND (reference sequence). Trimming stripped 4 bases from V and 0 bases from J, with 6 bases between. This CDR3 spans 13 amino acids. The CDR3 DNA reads TGTGCCAGTAGTAGCGGATTGAACACTGAAGCTTTCTTT. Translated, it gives CASSSGLNTEAFF.

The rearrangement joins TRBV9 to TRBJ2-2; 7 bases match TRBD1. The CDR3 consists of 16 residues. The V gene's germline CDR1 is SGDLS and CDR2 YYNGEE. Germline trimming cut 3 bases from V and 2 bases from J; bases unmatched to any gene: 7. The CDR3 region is CASSGKQGTNTGELFF. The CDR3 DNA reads TGTGCCAGCAGCGGGAAACAGGGGACAAACACCGGGGAGCTGTTTTTT.